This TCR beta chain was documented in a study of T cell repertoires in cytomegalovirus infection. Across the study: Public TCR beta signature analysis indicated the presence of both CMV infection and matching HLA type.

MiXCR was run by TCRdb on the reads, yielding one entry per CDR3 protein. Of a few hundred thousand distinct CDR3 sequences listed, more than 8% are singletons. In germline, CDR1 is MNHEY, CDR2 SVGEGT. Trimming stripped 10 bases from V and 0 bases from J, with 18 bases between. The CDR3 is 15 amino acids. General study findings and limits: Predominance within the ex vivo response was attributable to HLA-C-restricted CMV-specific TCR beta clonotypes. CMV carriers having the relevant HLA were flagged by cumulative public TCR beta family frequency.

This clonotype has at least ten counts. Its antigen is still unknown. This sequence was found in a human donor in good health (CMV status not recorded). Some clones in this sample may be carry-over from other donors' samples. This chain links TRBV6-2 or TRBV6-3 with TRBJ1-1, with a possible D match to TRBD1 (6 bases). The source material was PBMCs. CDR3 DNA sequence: TGTGCCATCCGCGGGGGGCGCCGGGTGAACACTGAAGCTTTCTTT. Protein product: CAIRGGRRVNTEAFF.